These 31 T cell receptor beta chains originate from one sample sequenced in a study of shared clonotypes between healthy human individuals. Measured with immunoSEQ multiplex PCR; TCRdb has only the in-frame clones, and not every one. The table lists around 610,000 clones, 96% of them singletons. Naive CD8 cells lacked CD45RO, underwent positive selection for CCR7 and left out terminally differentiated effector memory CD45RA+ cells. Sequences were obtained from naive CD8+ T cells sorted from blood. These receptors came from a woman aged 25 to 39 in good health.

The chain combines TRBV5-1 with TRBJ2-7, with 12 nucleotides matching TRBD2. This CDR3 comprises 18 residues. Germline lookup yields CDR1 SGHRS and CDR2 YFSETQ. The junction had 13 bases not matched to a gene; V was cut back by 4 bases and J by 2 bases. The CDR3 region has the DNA TGCGCCAGCAGCCAACAAGGGCTAGCGGGAGGGCCTCCCTACGAGCAGTACTTC. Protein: CASSQQGLAGGPPYEQYF.

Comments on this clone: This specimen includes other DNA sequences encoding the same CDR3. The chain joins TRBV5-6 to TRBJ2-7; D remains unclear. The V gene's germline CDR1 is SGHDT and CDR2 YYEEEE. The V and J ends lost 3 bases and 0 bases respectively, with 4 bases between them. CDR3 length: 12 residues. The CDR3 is CASSSSSYEQYF. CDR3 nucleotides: TGTGCCAGCAGCTCGAGCTCCTACGAGCAGTACTTC.

CDR3 region: CSVEDSLMNTGELFF. The DNA for the CDR3 is TGCAGCGTTGAGGACAGTTTAATGAACACCGGGGAGCTGTTTTTT. This rearrangement joins TRBV29-1 to TRBJ2-2; possibly TRBD1 for D (6 bases). The CDR3 has 15 amino acids. Trimming cost V 3 bases and J 1 base, with 12 bases left between them. Germline-derived CDR1 and CDR2 are SQVTM and ANQGSEA.

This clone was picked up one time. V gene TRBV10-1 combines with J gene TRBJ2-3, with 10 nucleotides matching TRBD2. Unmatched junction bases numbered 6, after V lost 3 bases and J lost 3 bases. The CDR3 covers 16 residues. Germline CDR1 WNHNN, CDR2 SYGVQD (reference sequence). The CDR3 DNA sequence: TGCGCCAGCAGTGATCCAGCGGGAGGGCCGACAGATACGCAGTATTTT. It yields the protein CASSDPAGGPTDTQYF.

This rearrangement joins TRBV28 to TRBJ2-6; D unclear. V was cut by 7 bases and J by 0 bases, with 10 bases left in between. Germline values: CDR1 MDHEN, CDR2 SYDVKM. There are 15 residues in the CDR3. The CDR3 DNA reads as TGTGCCAGCAATACCTTACGCTCTGGGGCCAACGTCCTGACTTTC. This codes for CASNTLRSGANVLTF.

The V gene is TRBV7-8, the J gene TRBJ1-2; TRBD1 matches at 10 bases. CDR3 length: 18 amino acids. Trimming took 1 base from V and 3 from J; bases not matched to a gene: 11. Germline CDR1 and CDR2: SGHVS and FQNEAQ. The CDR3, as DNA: TGTGCCAGCAGCTTAGGGGGGACAGGGGTTTTGAGTGACTATGGCTACACCTTC. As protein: CASSLGGTGVLSDYGYTF. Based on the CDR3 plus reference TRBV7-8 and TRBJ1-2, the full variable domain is GAGVSQSPRYKVAKRGQDVALRCDPISGHVSLFWYQQALGQGPEFLTYFQNEAQLDKSGLPSDRFFAERPEGSVSTLKIQRTQQEDSAVYLCASSLGGTGVLSDYGYTFGSGTRLTVV.

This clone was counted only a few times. CDR3 DNA sequence: TGTGCCAGCAGTGAGCCAGGCAAGGCCCAGCATTTT. Protein product: CASSEPGKAQHF. This rearrangement joins TRBV25-1 to TRBJ1-5; D unclear. Germline loops: CDR1 MGHDK, CDR2 SYGVNS. V was pared by 3 bases and J by 11 bases, with 11 bases between. This CDR3 comprises 12 residues. Complete variable domain (other parts from reference TRBV25-1 and TRBJ1-5): EADIYQTPRYLVIGTGKKITLECSQTMGHDKMYWYQQDPGMELHLIHYSYGVNSTEKGDLSSESTVSRIRTEHFPLTLESARPSHTSQYLCASSEPGKAQHFGDGTRLSIL.

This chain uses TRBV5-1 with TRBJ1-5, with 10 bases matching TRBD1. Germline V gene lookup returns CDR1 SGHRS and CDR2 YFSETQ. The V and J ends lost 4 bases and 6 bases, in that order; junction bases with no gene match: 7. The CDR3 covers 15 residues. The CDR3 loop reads CASSPGQGGRQPQHF. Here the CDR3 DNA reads TGCGCCAGCAGCCCTGGACAGGGGGGGCGTCAGCCCCAGCATTTT.

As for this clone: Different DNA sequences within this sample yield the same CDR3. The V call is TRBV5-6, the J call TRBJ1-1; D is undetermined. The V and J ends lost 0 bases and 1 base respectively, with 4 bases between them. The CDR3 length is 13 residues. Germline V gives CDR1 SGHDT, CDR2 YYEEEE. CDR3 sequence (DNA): TGTGCCAGCAGCTTGGGACGGAACACTGAAGCTTTCTTT. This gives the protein CASSLGRNTEAFF.

CDR3 residues: CASSQGGLAGGSTDTQYF. The CDR3 nucleotides read TGTGCCAGCAGCCAAGGGGGGCTAGCGGGAGGGAGCACAGATACGCAGTATTTT. The chain carries TRBV7-8 and TRBJ2-3; the match to TRBD2 covers 12 bases. With V trimmed by 5 bases and J by 0 bases, 9 bases remained unmatched. CDR3 size: 18 residues. The germline CDR1 and CDR2 sequences are SGHVS and FQNEAQ.

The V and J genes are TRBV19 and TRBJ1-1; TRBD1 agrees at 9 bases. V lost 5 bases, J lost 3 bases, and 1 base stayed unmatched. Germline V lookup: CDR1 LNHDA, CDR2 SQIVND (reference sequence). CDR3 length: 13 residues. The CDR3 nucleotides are TGTGCCAGTAGTGACAGGGGGGACACTGAAGCTTTCTTT. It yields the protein CASSDRGDTEAFF.

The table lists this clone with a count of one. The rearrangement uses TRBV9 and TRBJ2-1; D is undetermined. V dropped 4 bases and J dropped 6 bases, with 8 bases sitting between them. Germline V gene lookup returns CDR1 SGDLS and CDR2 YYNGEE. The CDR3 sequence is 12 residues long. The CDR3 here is CASSPLPNEQFF. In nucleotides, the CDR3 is TGTGCCAGCAGCCCCCTCCCCAATGAGCAGTTCTTC.

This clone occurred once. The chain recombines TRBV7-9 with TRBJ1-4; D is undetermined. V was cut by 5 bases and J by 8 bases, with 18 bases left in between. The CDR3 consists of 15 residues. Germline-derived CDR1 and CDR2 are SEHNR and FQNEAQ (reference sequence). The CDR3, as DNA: TGTGCCAGCAGCCCAACGACACTCTTCGGGGAAAAACTGTTTTTT. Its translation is CASSPTTLFGEKLFF. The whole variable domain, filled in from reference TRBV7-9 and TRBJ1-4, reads DTGVSQNPRHKITKRGQNVTFRCDPISEHNRLYWYRQTLGQGPEFLTYFQNEAQLEKSRLLSDRFSAERPKGSFSTLEIQRTEQGDSAMYLCASSPTTLFGEKLFFGSGTQLSVL.

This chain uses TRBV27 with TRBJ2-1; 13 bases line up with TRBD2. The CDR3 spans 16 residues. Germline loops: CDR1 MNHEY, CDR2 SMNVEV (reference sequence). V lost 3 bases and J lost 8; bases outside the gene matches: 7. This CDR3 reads CASSFLTSGRVYEQFF. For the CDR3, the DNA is TGTGCCAGCAGTTTCCTTACTAGCGGGAGGGTATATGAGCAGTTCTTC.

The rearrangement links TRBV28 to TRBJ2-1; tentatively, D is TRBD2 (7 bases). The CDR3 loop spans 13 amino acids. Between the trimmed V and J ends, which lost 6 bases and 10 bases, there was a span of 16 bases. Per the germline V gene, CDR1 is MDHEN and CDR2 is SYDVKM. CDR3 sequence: CASSPWGGSEQFF. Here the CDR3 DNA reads TGTGCCAGCAGCCCCTGGGGGGGCAGCGAGCAGTTCTTC.

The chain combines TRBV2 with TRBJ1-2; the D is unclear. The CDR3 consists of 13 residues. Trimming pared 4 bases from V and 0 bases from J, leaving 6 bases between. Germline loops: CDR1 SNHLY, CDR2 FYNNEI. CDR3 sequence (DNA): TGTGCCAGCAGTGTCGGAGCTAACTATGGCTACACCTTC. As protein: CASSVGANYGYTF.

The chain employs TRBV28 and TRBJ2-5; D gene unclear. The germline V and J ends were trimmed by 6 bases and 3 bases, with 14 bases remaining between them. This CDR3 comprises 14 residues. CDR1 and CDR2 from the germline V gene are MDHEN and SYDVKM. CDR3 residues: CASSPGSWEETQYF. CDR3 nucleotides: TGTGCCAGCAGCCCCGGTTCGTGGGAAGAGACCCAGTACTTC.

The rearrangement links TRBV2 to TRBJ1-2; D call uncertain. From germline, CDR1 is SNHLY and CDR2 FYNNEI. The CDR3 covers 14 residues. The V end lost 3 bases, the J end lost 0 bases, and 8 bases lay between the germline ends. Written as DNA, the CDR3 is TGTGCCAGCAGTGATCGCTCAGCTAACTATGGCTACACCTTC. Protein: CASSDRSANYGYTF.

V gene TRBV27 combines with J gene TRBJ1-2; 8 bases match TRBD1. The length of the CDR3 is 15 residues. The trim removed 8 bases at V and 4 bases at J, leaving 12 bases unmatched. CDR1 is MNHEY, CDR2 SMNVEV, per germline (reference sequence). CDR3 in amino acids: CASGSWTGMFYGYTF. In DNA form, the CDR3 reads TGTGCCAGCGGTTCCTGGACAGGGATGTTCTATGGCTACACCTTC.

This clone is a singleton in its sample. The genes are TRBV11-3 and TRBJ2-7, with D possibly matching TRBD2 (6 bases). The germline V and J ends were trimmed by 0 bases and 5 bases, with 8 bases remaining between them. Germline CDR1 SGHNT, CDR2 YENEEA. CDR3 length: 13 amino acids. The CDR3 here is CASSLDGGDEQYF. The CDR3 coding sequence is TGTGCCAGCAGCTTAGACGGCGGGGACGAGCAGTACTTC.

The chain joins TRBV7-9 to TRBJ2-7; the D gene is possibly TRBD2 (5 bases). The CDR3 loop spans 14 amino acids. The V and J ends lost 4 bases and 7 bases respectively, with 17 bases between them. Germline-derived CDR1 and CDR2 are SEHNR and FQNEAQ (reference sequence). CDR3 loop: CASSSRVDGEEQYF. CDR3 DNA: TGTGCCAGCAGCTCTAGGGTCGACGGGGAGGAGCAGTACTTC.

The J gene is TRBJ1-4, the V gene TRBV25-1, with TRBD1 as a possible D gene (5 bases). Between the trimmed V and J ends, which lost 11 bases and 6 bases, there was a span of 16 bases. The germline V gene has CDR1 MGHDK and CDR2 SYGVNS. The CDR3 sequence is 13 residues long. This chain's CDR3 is CASPGEMDEKLFF. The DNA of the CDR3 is TGTGCCTCTCCGGGGGAGATGGATGAAAAACTGTTTTTT.

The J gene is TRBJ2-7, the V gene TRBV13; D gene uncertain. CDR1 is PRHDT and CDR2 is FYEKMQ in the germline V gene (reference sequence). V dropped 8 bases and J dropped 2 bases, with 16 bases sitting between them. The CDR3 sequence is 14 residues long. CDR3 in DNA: TGTGCCAGCGCTACCCGGGCTTCAACCTACGAGCAGTACTTC. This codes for CASATRASTYEQYF.

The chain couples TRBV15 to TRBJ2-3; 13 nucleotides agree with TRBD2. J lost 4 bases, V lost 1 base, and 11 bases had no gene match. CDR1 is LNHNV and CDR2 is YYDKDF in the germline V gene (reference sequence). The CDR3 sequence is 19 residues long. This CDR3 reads CATSRGWTSGSSHSDTQYF. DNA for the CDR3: TGTGCCACCAGCAGAGGCTGGACTAGCGGGAGTAGTCATTCAGATACGCAGTATTTT.

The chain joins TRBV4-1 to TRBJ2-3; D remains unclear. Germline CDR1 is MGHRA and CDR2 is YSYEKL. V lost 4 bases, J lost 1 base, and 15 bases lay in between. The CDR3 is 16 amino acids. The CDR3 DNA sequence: TGCGCCAGCAGCCGGTCTTTGTCTCCTGGCACAGATACGCAGTATTTT. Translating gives CASSRSLSPGTDTQYF.

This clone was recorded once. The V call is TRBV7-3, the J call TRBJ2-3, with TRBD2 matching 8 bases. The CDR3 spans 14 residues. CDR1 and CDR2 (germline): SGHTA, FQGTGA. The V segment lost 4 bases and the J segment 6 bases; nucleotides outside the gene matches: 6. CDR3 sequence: CASSSPGGEDTQYF. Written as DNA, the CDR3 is TGTGCCAGCAGCTCTCCGGGAGGGGAGGATACGCAGTATTTT.

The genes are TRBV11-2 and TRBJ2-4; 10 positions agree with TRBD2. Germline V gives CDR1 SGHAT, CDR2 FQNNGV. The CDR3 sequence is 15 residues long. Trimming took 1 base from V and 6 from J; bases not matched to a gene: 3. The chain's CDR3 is CASSLAASGRNIQYF. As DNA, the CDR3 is TGTGCCAGCAGCTTAGCAGCTAGCGGGAGAAACATTCAGTACTTC.

As DNA, the CDR3 is TGTGCCAGCAGTTTCTCAGGACCAACCTACGAGCAGTACTTC. This gives the protein CASSFSGPTYEQYF. The rearrangement joins TRBV27 to TRBJ2-7; no clear D gene. The CDR3 extends over 14 amino acids. V lost 3 bases, J lost 2 bases, and 11 bases lay in between. Germline CDR1 is MNHEY and CDR2 is SMNVEV (reference sequence).

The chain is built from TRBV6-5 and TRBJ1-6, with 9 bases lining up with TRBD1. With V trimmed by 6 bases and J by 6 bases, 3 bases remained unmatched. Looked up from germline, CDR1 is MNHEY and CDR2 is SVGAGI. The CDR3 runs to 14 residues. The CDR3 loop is CASRQGAGNSPLHF. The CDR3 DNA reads TGTGCCAGCAGACAGGGGGCCGGTAATTCACCCCTCCACTTT.

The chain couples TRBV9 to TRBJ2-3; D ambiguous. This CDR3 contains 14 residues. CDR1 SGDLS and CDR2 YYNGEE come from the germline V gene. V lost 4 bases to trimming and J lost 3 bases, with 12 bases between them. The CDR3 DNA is TGTGCCAGCAGCTCTGGACGGGTAACAGATACGCAGTATTTT. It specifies CASSSGRVTDTQYF. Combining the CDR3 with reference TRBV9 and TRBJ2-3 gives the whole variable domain DSGVTQTPKHLITATGQRVTLRCSPRSGDLSVYWYQQSLDQGLQFLIQYYNGEERAKGNILERFSAQQFPDLHSELNLSSLELGDSALYFCASSSGRVTDTQYFGPGTRLTVL.

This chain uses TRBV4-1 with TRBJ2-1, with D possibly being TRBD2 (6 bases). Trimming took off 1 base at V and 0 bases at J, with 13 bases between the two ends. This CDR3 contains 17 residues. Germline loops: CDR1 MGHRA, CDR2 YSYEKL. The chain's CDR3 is CASSQGLAESSYNEQFF. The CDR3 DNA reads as TGCGCCAGCAGCCAAGGGTTAGCGGAAAGCTCCTACAATGAGCAGTTCTTC.